The next 30 T cell receptor beta chains were all read from a single sample in a study of blood T cell repertoires in COVID-19. Sequenced by immunoSEQ multiplex PCR; TCRdb stores in-frame clones only, minus some. The sample has about 42,000 clones, around 82% seen once; the top ten hold around 27%. Sequenced material: peripheral blood. These receptors were collected from an elderly man with acute or convalescent COVID-19.

The chain recombines TRBV7-9 with TRBJ1-1; tentative D call: TRBD1 (5 bases). Germline CDR1 and CDR2: SEHNR and FQNEAQ (reference sequence). V was shortened by 5 bases and J by 7 bases, with 8 bases between the two germline ends. This CDR3 contains 11 residues. The CDR3 nucleotides are TGTGCCAGCAGCATACAGGTTGAAGCTTTCTTT. Its translation is CASSIQVEAFF.

V is TRBV4-1 and J is TRBJ1-1; 8 nucleotides agree with TRBD1. The V gene's germline CDR1 is MGHRA and CDR2 YSYEKL. The length of the CDR3 is 17 residues. J gave up 3 bases and V 2 bases, and 11 bases lay outside the gene matches. The CDR3 nucleotides are TGCGCCAGCAGCCAATCCCAGGGGGCAACCTGGGACACTGAAGCTTTCTTT. It codes for CASSQSQGATWDTEAFF.

This rearrangement joins TRBV28 to TRBJ2-3, with D possibly matching TRBD2 (6 bases). In germline, CDR1 is MDHEN, CDR2 SYDVKM. Deletions cut 8 bases from V and 2 bases from J, with 14 bases between. This CDR3 region has 14 residues. The CDR3: CASGPRDFTDTQYF. In DNA, the CDR3 is TGTGCCAGCGGGCCCCGGGACTTCACAGATACGCAGTATTTT.

The V and J genes are TRBV6-4 and TRBJ2-1; 13 bases map to TRBD2. Trimming at V came to 6 bases and at J to 2 bases, leaving 4 bases not matched to a gene. CDR3 size: 16 residues. CDR1 and CDR2 (germline): MRHNA, SNTAGT. Written as DNA, the CDR3 is TGTGCCAGCAGAGAACTAGCGGGAGGGGCCTACAATGAGCAGTTCTTC. It encodes CASRELAGGAYNEQFF.

This clone occurred a few times. V and J are TRBV6-5 and TRBJ2-7; 10 nucleotides line up with TRBD1. The V and J ends lost 6 bases and 7 bases, in that order; junction bases with no gene match: 6. This CDR3 is 13 amino acids long. From germline, CDR1 is MNHEY and CDR2 SVGAGI. The CDR3 region has the DNA TGTGCCAGCAGACTGGACAGGGGGGGTGAGCAGTACTTC. This sequence encodes CASRLDRGGEQYF.

The chain combines TRBV6-5 with TRBJ2-3, with D tentatively TRBD2 (5 bases). V lost 8 bases and J 1 base, leaving 13 bases between the germline ends. Germline lookup yields CDR1 MNHEY and CDR2 SVGAGI. The CDR3 totals 14 residues. The CDR3: CASGLFGGTDTQYF. The CDR3 region has the DNA TGTGCCAGCGGACTTTTCGGGGGCACAGATACGCAGTATTTT.

This clone has just a few counts. The chain uses TRBV5-1 and TRBJ1-1; D gene uncertain. Germline lookup yields CDR1 SGHRS and CDR2 YFSETQ. V was pared by 4 bases and J by 0 bases, with 7 bases between. This CDR3 region has 13 residues. Here the CDR3 reads CASSPRLNTEAFF. The CDR3 coding sequence is TGCGCCAGCAGCCCCCGGTTGAACACTGAAGCTTTCTTT.

The chain couples TRBV7-8 to TRBJ2-7; D call uncertain. The CDR3 sequence is 13 residues long. The germline gives CDR1 SGHVS, CDR2 FQNEAQ. Trimming took off 1 base at V and 2 bases at J, with 6 bases between the two ends. The CDR3 spells CASSLVEAYEQYF. DNA of the CDR3: TGTGCCAGCAGCTTAGTTGAGGCCTACGAGCAGTACTTC.

The rearrangement uses TRBV2 and TRBJ2-3; the match to TRBD1 covers 8 bases. Trimming at V came to 3 bases and at J to 7 bases, leaving 9 bases not matched to a gene. The CDR3 contains 15 residues. Germline lookup yields CDR1 SNHLY and CDR2 FYNNEI. For the CDR3, the DNA is TGTGCCAGCAGTGAGAGCCGACAGGGGCCATATACGCAGTATTTT. Its translation: CASSESRQGPYTQYF.

The rearrangement links TRBV19 to TRBJ2-7; D possibly corresponds to TRBD1 (5 bases). Trimming left V 5 bases short and J 9 bases short, with 17 bases between. The CDR3 length is 13 residues. Germline-derived CDR1 and CDR2 are LNHDA and SQIVND (reference sequence). CDR3 amino acids: CASSPLQGYPQYF. The DNA of the CDR3 is TGTGCCAGTAGTCCACTTCAGGGATATCCGCAGTACTTC.

This clone has a single count. The V and J genes are TRBV5-1 and TRBJ2-3, with D unclear. Germline values: CDR1 SGHRS, CDR2 YFSETQ. The V and J ends lost 0 bases and 0 bases respectively, with 8 bases between them. This CDR3 region has 15 residues. In nucleotides, the CDR3 is TGCGCCAGCAGCTTGGCCACAGCTAGCACAGATACGCAGTATTTT. This gives the protein CASSLATASTDTQYF.

The V call is TRBV30, the J call TRBJ1-1; 7 bases map to TRBD1. The CDR3 is 13 amino acids. After removal of 0 bases from V and 4 bases from J, the junction contained 2 bases not matched to a gene. Germline assignment: CDR1 GTSNPN and CDR2 SVGIG (reference sequence). This CDR3 is CAWSVGQFTEAFF. DNA for the CDR3: TGTGCCTGGAGTGTGGGACAGTTCACTGAAGCTTTCTTT.

V usage is TRBV3-1 (or the pseudogene TRBV3-2) and J usage is TRBJ1-1; 8 bases agree with TRBD1. V dropped 4 bases and J dropped 4; count of bases not matched to a gene: 5. CDR1 LGHDT and CDR2 YNNKEL come from the germline V gene (reference sequence). CDR3 length: 14 amino acids. The CDR3 region is CASSRTGGVTEAFF. CDR3 DNA sequence: TGTGCCAGCAGCCGCACAGGGGGAGTCACTGAAGCTTTCTTT.

This chain joins TRBV5-1 and TRBJ2-1; tentative D call: TRBD2 (5 bases). CDR1 is SGHRS, CDR2 YFSETQ, per germline. The CDR3 has 17 residues. Trimming pared 4 bases from V and 11 bases from J, leaving 28 bases between. The CDR3, as DNA: TGCGCCAGCAGCCCCGGGGTAGCCGATTACCTACAATATAAGCAGTTCTTC. It codes for CASSPGVADYLQYKQFF.

This chain joins TRBV19 and TRBJ1-4; D gene ambiguous. The germline V gene encodes CDR1 LNHDA and CDR2 SQIVND (reference sequence). There are 16 residues in the CDR3. Trimming took off 1 base at V and 0 bases at J, with 9 bases between the two ends. CDR3 coding DNA: TGTGCCAGTAGTATAGTGAAACTTCCAACTAATGAAAAACTGTTTTTT. Amino acids: CASSIVKLPTNEKLFF.

This chain links TRBV24-1 with TRBJ2-3, with 9 bases that match TRBD2. The germline V gene has CDR1 KGHDR and CDR2 SFDVKD. V dropped 8 bases and J dropped 4; count of bases not matched to a gene: 3. This CDR3 is 13 amino acids long. The CDR3 region has the DNA TGTGCCACCAAACCTAGCGGGGCAGATACGCAGTATTTT. It codes for CATKPSGADTQYF.

The table lists this clone with a count of one. The V and J genes are TRBV30 and TRBJ2-2, with D possibly TRBD2 on 5 matching bases. The CDR3 consists of 13 residues. The germline gives CDR1 GTSNPN, CDR2 SVGIG (reference sequence). V lost 4 bases and J lost 0, with 6 bases in between. CDR3 region: CAWTGTNTGELFF. CDR3 bases: TGTGCCTGGACGGGGACGAACACCGGGGAGCTGTTTTTT.

The genes are TRBV5-1 and TRBJ1-1, with unresolved D. CDR3 length: 15 residues. Trimming pared 4 bases from V and 5 bases from J, leaving 18 bases between. Germline CDR1 is SGHRS and CDR2 is YFSETQ. CDR3 in amino acids: CASSPAGGSGTEAFF. The CDR3 DNA is TGCGCCAGCAGCCCCGCCGGAGGGTCTGGTACTGAAGCTTTCTTT. The entire variable domain, with the rest obtained from reference TRBV5-1 and TRBJ1-1, is as follows: KAGVTQTPRYLIKTRGQQVTLSCSPISGHRSVSWYQQTPGQGLQFLFEYFSETQRNKGNFPGRFSGRQFSNSRSEMNVSTLELGDSALYLCASSPAGGSGTEAFFGQGTRLTVV.

The chain couples TRBV3-1 (or the pseudogene TRBV3-2) to TRBJ1-4, with D perhaps TRBD1 (6 bases). This CDR3 comprises 14 residues. Germline V lookup: CDR1 LGHDT, CDR2 YNNKEL (reference sequence). Trimming cost V 2 bases and J 7 bases, with 11 bases left between them. CDR3 sequence reads: CASSQSQGSEKLFF. The CDR3 DNA sequence: TGTGCCAGCAGCCAATCCCAGGGGAGTGAAAAACTGTTTTTT.

This clone occurred a few times. The V and J genes are TRBV11-2 and TRBJ2-1, with a weak D call TRBD2 (5 bases). The V and J ends lost 6 bases and 7 bases respectively, with 16 bases between them. Per the germline V gene, CDR1 is SGHAT and CDR2 is FQNNGV. The CDR3 has 14 amino acids. This CDR3 reads CASSYSLGGNEQFF. In DNA, the CDR3 is TGTGCCAGCAGTTATTCCCTAGGAGGAAATGAGCAGTTCTTC.

V is TRBV12-5 and J is TRBJ2-4, with D perhaps matching TRBD2 (6 bases). Between the trimmed V and J ends, which lost 4 bases and 13 bases, there was a span of 20 bases. There are 14 residues in the CDR3. Germline CDR1 LGHNT, CDR2 FRNRAP. CDR3 sequence: CASGCRFGTHDQYF. The DNA for the CDR3 is TGTGCTAGTGGTTGTAGATTCGGGACTCACGACCAGTACTTC.

The chain carries TRBV6-2 or TRBV6-3 and TRBJ2-6; D is perhaps TRBD1 (5 bases). Germline V lookup: CDR1 MNHEY, CDR2 SVGEGT. This CDR3 is built from 17 residues. V lost 2 bases, J lost 1 base, and 12 bases lay in between. The DNA of the CDR3 is TGTGCCAGCAGTTACGCCAGGGCAACGTCTGGGGCCAACGTCCTGACTTTC. Its protein is CASSYARATSGANVLTF.

V is TRBV6-4 and J is TRBJ1-1; no definite D call. V lost 4 bases, J lost 1 base, and 7 bases lay in between. From germline, CDR1 is MRHNA and CDR2 SNTAGT. The CDR3 spans 13 residues. CDR3 amino acids: CASSVVENTEAFF. The CDR3 DNA reads as TGTGCCAGCAGTGTAGTTGAGAACACTGAAGCTTTCTTT.

This clone was recorded only once. This rearrangement joins TRBV20-1 to TRBJ1-1, with D uncertain. Germline values: CDR1 DFQATT, CDR2 SNEGSKA (reference sequence). Trimming took off 3 bases at V and 1 base at J, with 3 bases between the two ends. There are 11 residues in the CDR3. The CDR3 is CSASKNTEAFF. Written as DNA, the CDR3 is TGCAGTGCTAGCAAGAACACTGAAGCTTTCTTT.

The rearrangement uses TRBV5-5 and TRBJ1-3; D is possibly TRBD1 (6 bases). This CDR3 has 16 amino acids. Trimming cost V 4 bases and J 1 base, with 15 bases left between them. Per germline, CDR1 SGHKS and CDR2 YYEKEE (reference sequence). The CDR3 region has the DNA TGTGCCAGCAGCCCAGGGTCCGGGACATCTGGAAACACCATATATTTT. The encoded protein is CASSPGSGTSGNTIYF.

This sequence joins TRBV27 and TRBJ1-1, with D maybe TRBD1 (6 bases). This CDR3 has 13 amino acids. V shed 5 bases and J shed 3 bases, with 10 bases lying between them. Germline lookup yields CDR1 MNHEY and CDR2 SMNVEV (reference sequence). The chain's CDR3 is CASSTGFDTEAFF. CDR3 coding DNA: TGTGCCAGCAGTACAGGGTTTGACACTGAAGCTTTCTTT.

V and J are TRBV27 and TRBJ2-7; 7 nucleotides match TRBD2. Germline loops: CDR1 MNHEY, CDR2 SMNVEV (reference sequence). The V and J ends lost 6 bases and 2 bases, in that order; junction bases with no gene match: 10. The CDR3 consists of 15 residues. CDR3 sequence: CASRPSGGATYEQYF. The CDR3 region has the DNA TGTGCCAGCAGACCCTCGGGAGGCGCCACCTACGAGCAGTACTTC.

The V call is TRBV11-2, the J call TRBJ1-1; 8 nucleotides match TRBD1. Trimming cost V 1 base and J 1 base; bases outside gene matches: 2. CDR1 SGHAT and CDR2 FQNNGV come from the germline V gene. This CDR3 comprises 15 residues. CDR3 nucleotide sequence: TGTGCCAGCAGCTTAGTCAGGGGGCGGAACACTGAAGCTTTCTTT. It specifies CASSLVRGRNTEAFF.

The chain joins TRBV6-5 to TRBJ2-2; D might be TRBD1 (5 bases). V was shortened by 8 bases and J by 0 bases, with 13 bases between the two germline ends. The CDR3 loop spans 15 amino acids. Germline V gives CDR1 MNHEY, CDR2 SVGAGI. Here the CDR3 reads CASGARTANTGELFF. CDR3 bases: TGTGCCAGCGGGGCCCGGACGGCGAACACCGGGGAGCTGTTTTTT.

This clone was observed once. This chain uses TRBV19 with TRBJ2-6; the D gene is possibly TRBD2 (5 bases). The CDR3 spans 13 residues. Germline V gives CDR1 LNHDA, CDR2 SQIVND (reference sequence). Trimming took 6 bases from V and 5 from J, leaving 8 bases between them. The CDR3 nucleotides read TGTGCCAGTAGCCCCGGGAGGGCCAACGTCCTGACTTTC. This encodes CASSPGRANVLTF.